These 14 T cell receptor beta chains originate from one sample sequenced in a study of control samples from healthy donors and cancer patients. TCRdb's table, derived via immunoSEQ multiplex PCR, lists solely in-frame clones and lacks some. The repertoire holds roughly 100,000 clones, with 80% to 90% as singletons. Sequencing used blood. The origin of the receptors is a woman in her fifties or sixties in good health.

This chain links TRBV10-3 with TRBJ1-2, with D possibly TRBD1 on 5 matching bases. CDR1 is ENHRY and CDR2 is SYGVKD in the germline V gene. This CDR3 contains 11 residues. The V end was cut by 6 bases, the J end by 5 bases, with 7 bases between. The CDR3 DNA sequence: TGTGCCATCAGGGGACCGTATGGCTACACCTTC. Translated, it gives CAIRGPYGYTF.

V gene TRBV10-3 combines with J gene TRBJ1-5, with no clear D. Trimming removed 0 bases at V and 3 bases at J, with 18 bases between. The length of the CDR3 is 18 residues. The germline gives CDR1 ENHRY, CDR2 SYGVKD. The chain's CDR3 is CAISESNNNKGPNQPQHF. For the CDR3, the DNA is TGTGCCATCAGTGAGTCGAATAACAACAAAGGGCCCAATCAGCCCCAGCATTTT.

The chain recombines TRBV7-9 with TRBJ1-3; 8 bases are shared with TRBD1. Trimming at V came to 5 bases and at J to 2 bases, leaving 8 bases not matched to a gene. This CDR3 spans 16 amino acids. Germline CDR1 reads SEHNR; CDR2 reads FQNEAQ (reference sequence). The DNA of the CDR3 is TGTGCCAGCAGCAGAGGACAGGGCGGAACTGGAAACACCATATATTTT. This sequence encodes CASSRGQGGTGNTIYF.

The table lists this clone with a few counts. The chain is built from TRBV4-3 and TRBJ1-2; D is unclear. Germline CDR1 reads LGHNA; CDR2 reads YSLEER. V was cut by 9 bases and J by 2 bases, with 13 bases left in between. This CDR3 spans 13 amino acids. CDR3 in amino acids: CASSPEGNYGYTF. The CDR3 coding sequence is TGCGCCAGTTCACCGGAGGGCAACTATGGCTACACCTTC.

The chain combines TRBV27 with TRBJ2-2; 11 bases align to TRBD2. From germline, CDR1 is MNHEY and CDR2 SMNVEV (reference sequence). The trim removed 1 base at V and 0 bases at J, leaving 1 base unmatched. This CDR3 has 17 amino acids. CDR3 protein: CASSLFSGGANTGELFF. DNA for the CDR3: TGTGCCAGCAGTTTATTTAGCGGGGGGGCGAACACCGGGGAGCTGTTTTTT.

The CDR3 loop is CASRKPGLGGDEQFF. In DNA form, the CDR3 reads TGTGCCAGCCGAAAACCTGGACTGGGAGGGGATGAGCAGTTCTTC. The rearrangement joins TRBV6-6 to TRBJ2-1, with TRBD2 matching 7 bases. Trimming at V came to 8 bases and at J to 8 bases, leaving 15 bases not matched to a gene. CDR1 MNHNY and CDR2 SVGAGI come from the germline V gene (reference sequence). CDR3 size: 15 residues.

This clone was seen only a few times. The chain recombines TRBV12-3 or TRBV12-4 with TRBJ2-7, with a tentative D call TRBD1 (6 bases). V was pared by 7 bases and J by 6 bases, with 10 bases between. This CDR3 has 11 residues. The CDR3 loop is CASTQGGEQYF. CDR3 nucleotide sequence: TGTGCCAGCACCCAAGGGGGCGAGCAGTACTTC.

The rearrangement uses TRBV7-2 and TRBJ2-3, with 11 bases identical to TRBD1. The CDR3 spans 16 residues. The V gene's germline CDR1 is SGHTA and CDR2 FQGNSA. V shed 4 bases, J shed 6 bases, and the junction held 9 bases outside the gene matches. CDR3 sequence reads: CASSSISGTGGDTQYF. DNA of the CDR3: TGTGCCAGCAGCTCCATAAGCGGGACAGGGGGGGATACGCAGTATTTT. The full variable domain, in which reference TRBV7-2 and TRBJ2-3 provide the parts outside the CDR3, is GAGVSQSPSNKVTEKGKDVELRCDPISGHTALYWYRQSLGQGLEFLIYFQGNSAPDKSGLPSDRFSAERTGGSVSTLTIQRTQQEDSAVYLCASSSISGTGGDTQYFGPGTRLTVL.

The chain uses TRBV7-9 and TRBJ2-1, with D unclear. Trimming cost V 5 bases and J 0 bases, with 14 bases left between them. CDR1 is SEHNR and CDR2 is FQNEAQ in the germline V gene (reference sequence). This CDR3 comprises 16 residues. CDR3 sequence: CASSTTDGNSYNEQFF. The CDR3 DNA follows: TGTGCCAGCAGCACAACGGACGGAAACTCCTACAATGAGCAGTTCTTC.

This chain joins TRBV10-3 and TRBJ2-7; TRBD1 matches 9 bases. V lost 2 bases, J lost 6 bases, and 11 bases stayed unmatched. CDR1 is ENHRY, CDR2 SYGVKD, per germline. There are 16 residues in the CDR3. The CDR3 here is CAISEGRDREGSEQYF. In DNA form, the CDR3 reads TGTGCCATCAGTGAGGGCCGGGACAGGGAGGGAAGCGAGCAGTACTTC.

V and J are TRBV4-1 and TRBJ2-1; 8 positions match TRBD2. Per germline, CDR1 MGHRA and CDR2 YSYEKL. The CDR3 length is 16 residues. V lost 3 bases and J lost 5; bases outside the gene matches: 9. CDR3 bases: TGCGCCAGCAGCCAGCTAGCGGGCCTAACCAACAATGAGCAGTTCTTC. Its protein product is CASSQLAGLTNNEQFF.

The chain employs TRBV6-2 or TRBV6-3 and TRBJ1-4, with D possibly being TRBD1 (6 bases). Trimming took off 5 bases at V and 5 bases at J, with 15 bases between the two ends. Per the germline V gene, CDR1 is MNHEY and CDR2 is SVGEGT. The CDR3 is 15 residues long. CDR3 DNA: TGTGCCAGCAGTCTTTTGGGGACAAGAAATGAAAAACTGTTTTTT. Translation: CASSLLGTRNEKLFF.

This clone was counted only a few times. The genes are TRBV30 and TRBJ1-1; 8 bases align to TRBD1. J lost 3 bases, V lost 3 bases, and 3 bases had no gene match. This CDR3 is built from 13 residues. CDR1 is GTSNPN, CDR2 SVGIG, per germline (reference sequence). DNA for the CDR3: TGTGCCTGGAGCTCGACAGGGGACACTGAAGCTTTCTTT. Its protein is CAWSSTGDTEAFF.

This chain uses TRBV3-1 (or the pseudogene TRBV3-2) with TRBJ1-1; 10 nucleotides match TRBD1. The J segment lost 4 bases and the V segment lost 1 base, leaving 3 bases of the junction unmatched. Germline CDR1 and CDR2: LGHDT and YNNKEL (reference sequence). CDR3 size: 15 residues. Here the CDR3 DNA reads TGTGCCAGCAGCCAAGCCGGGACAGGGGCCACTGAAGCTTTCTTT. This sequence encodes CASSQAGTGATEAFF.